A single sample is the source of the 27 T cell receptor beta chains below, sequenced in a study of cytomegalovirus exposure and HLA in healthy donors. The study ran its PCR with 60 Vbeta and 13 Jbeta primers. Data came from immunoSEQ multiplex PCR; TCRdb stores just in-frame clones and leaves some out. The data contain approximately 150,000 clones, about 80% of them seen just once; the ten biggest clones take up about 4%. The sequencing sample was made of PBMCs. The receptor set was obtained from a man aged 30-40 years in good health and CMV-seropositive.

This clone was found once. The chain carries TRBV30 and TRBJ1-1; 8 nucleotides match TRBD1. Per germline, CDR1 GTSNPN and CDR2 SVGIG (reference sequence). This CDR3 contains 14 residues. V lost 0 bases and J lost 11; bases outside the gene matches: 11. The CDR3 DNA reads as TGTGCCTGGAGTGTACAGGGGGGAATCAGAGGGGCTTTCTTT. This gives the protein CAWSVQGGIRGAFF. The full variable domain, its missing parts supplied by reference TRBV30 and TRBJ1-1, is SQTIHQWPATLVQPVGSPLSLECTVEGTSNPNLYWYRQAAGRGLQLLFYSVGIGQISSEVPQNLSASRPQDRQFILSSKKLLLSDSGFYLCAWSVQGGIRGAFFGQGTRLTVV.

The genes are TRBV5-1 and TRBJ2-7; 7 nucleotides align to TRBD1. V dropped 2 bases and J dropped 2; count of bases not matched to a gene: 10. There are 16 residues in the CDR3. The germline gives CDR1 SGHRS, CDR2 YFSETQ. CDR3 amino acids: CASSLDIDRDPYEQYF. DNA for the CDR3: TGCGCCAGCAGCTTAGATATTGACAGGGACCCCTACGAGCAGTACTTC.

The chain uses TRBV6-1 and TRBJ1-1; 7 positions agree with TRBD1. Trimming at V came to 7 bases and at J to 0 bases, leaving 5 bases not matched to a gene. Germline values: CDR1 MNHNS, CDR2 SASEGT. The CDR3 length is 14 residues. The CDR3 DNA is TGTGCCAGCACGAGGGGGCAAGTGAACACTGAAGCTTTCTTT. This translates into CASTRGQVNTEAFF.

This chain joins TRBV6-5 and TRBJ2-7; D not resolved. Between the trimmed V and J ends, which lost 2 bases and 1 base, there was a span of 9 bases. Germline CDR1 is MNHEY and CDR2 is SVGAGI. This CDR3 is built from 14 residues. The CDR3 protein is CASSYNEESYEQYF. CDR3 DNA: TGTGCCAGCAGTTACAACGAGGAGTCCTACGAGCAGTACTTC.

This chain links TRBV9 with TRBJ1-2; tentatively, D is TRBD1 (5 bases). The CDR3 has 15 amino acids. Between the trimmed V and J ends, which lost 4 bases and 3 bases, there was a span of 16 bases. Germline CDR1 is SGDLS and CDR2 is YYNGEE. The CDR3 sequence: CASSPSGGGDYGYTF. In DNA, the CDR3 is TGTGCCAGCAGCCCAAGTGGGGGGGGAGACTATGGCTACACCTTC.

This chain uses TRBV28 with TRBJ1-6, with D maybe TRBD1 (5 bases). Between the trimmed V and J ends, which lost 7 bases and 0 bases, there was a span of 13 bases. Germline loops: CDR1 MDHEN, CDR2 SYDVKM. The CDR3 consists of 16 residues. In DNA form, the CDR3 reads TGTGCCAGCACCCCCGGGGGGAGCTCCTATAATTCACCCCTCCACTTT. The encoded protein is CASTPGGSSYNSPLHF.

Concerning this clone itself: Other DNA sequences from this sample encode an identical CDR3 as well. This chain links TRBV9 with TRBJ2-3, with TRBD2 matching 15 bases. The CDR3 runs 16 residues. CDR1 is SGDLS and CDR2 is YYNGEE in the germline V gene. V shed 5 bases and J 3 bases; nucleotides not matched to a gene: 4. The CDR3: CASSSGLAGGTDTQYF. The CDR3 DNA reads TGTGCCAGCAGTTCAGGACTAGCGGGGGGGACAGATACGCAGTATTTT.

The chain carries TRBV7-2 and TRBJ2-7; 7 bases agree with TRBD1. Germline CDR1 SGHTA, CDR2 FQGNSA. This CDR3 has 15 residues. V was pared by 5 bases and J by 4 bases, with 11 bases of the junction left unmatched. The CDR3 DNA reads as TGTGCCAGCAGCCCCGACAGGGCCAGTATTTACGAGCAGTACTTC. Translating gives CASSPDRASIYEQYF.

The chain employs TRBV13 and TRBJ1-1; 8 bases fit TRBD1. V lost 5 bases and J lost 7; bases outside the gene matches: 9. The CDR3 loop spans 14 amino acids. Per the germline V gene, CDR1 is PRHDT and CDR2 is FYEKMQ (reference sequence). The CDR3 region has the DNA TGTGCCAGCAGCACTTGGACAGGGCGGGATGAAGCTTTCTTT. Amino acids: CASSTWTGRDEAFF.

The J gene is TRBJ1-2, the V gene TRBV12-5; D possibly corresponds to TRBD1 (6 bases). CDR3 size: 14 residues. Trimming took off 5 bases at V and 0 bases at J, with 10 bases between the two ends. Germline CDR1 and CDR2: LGHNT and FRNRAP. CDR3 DNA sequence: TGTGCTAGTGGTCGGTCAGGGGCTAACTATGGCTACACCTTC. This translates into CASGRSGANYGYTF.

V usage is TRBV6-5 and J usage is TRBJ2-7, with TRBD2 as a possible D gene (6 bases). Germline assignment: CDR1 MNHEY and CDR2 SVGAGI. This CDR3 has 14 residues. V was cut by 10 bases and J by 3 bases, with 19 bases left in between. DNA of the CDR3: TGTGCCACCTCAGGCGGGACTGAGGACTACGAGCAGTACTTC. Amino acids: CATSGGTEDYEQYF.

This chain connects TRBV4-1 to TRBJ1-5, with 10 bases identical to TRBD1. The CDR3 sequence is 16 residues long. Germline CDR1 reads MGHRA; CDR2 reads YSYEKL. Trimming removed 2 bases from V and 6 bases from J; junction bases left unmatched: 7. CDR3 sequence: CASSQLDRGLGQPQHF. The CDR3, as DNA: TGCGCCAGCAGCCAATTGGACAGGGGGTTAGGTCAGCCCCAGCATTTT.

This rearrangement joins TRBV6-5 to TRBJ1-6, with D maybe TRBD1 (6 bases). The V gene lost 6 bases and the J gene lost 5 bases, with 14 bases spanning the gap. CDR1 is MNHEY, CDR2 SVGAGI, per germline. The CDR3 spans 15 residues. The CDR3 loop reads CASSQMRQDNSPLHF. In DNA form, the CDR3 reads TGTGCCAGCAGCCAGATGAGACAGGATAATTCACCCCTCCACTTT.

The chain employs TRBV9 and TRBJ1-1; tentative D call: TRBD1 (5 bases). Germline V gene lookup returns CDR1 SGDLS and CDR2 YYNGEE. V was trimmed by 0 bases and J by 5 bases, leaving 11 bases between them. The length of the CDR3 is 14 residues. This chain's CDR3 is CASSVDPAGTEAFF. DNA for the CDR3: TGTGCCAGCAGCGTAGACCCGGCAGGGACTGAAGCTTTCTTT.

The CDR3 here is CASSLGSGVTGELFF. The CDR3 nucleotides are TGTGCCAGCAGCTTAGGAAGCGGGGTCACCGGGGAGCTGTTTTTT. This rearrangement joins TRBV11-1 to TRBJ2-2, with 7 bases matching TRBD2. This CDR3 has 15 amino acids. Germline CDR1 is SGHAT and CDR2 is FQDESV (reference sequence). With 1 base clipped from V and 4 bases from J, the junction kept 3 bases outside the gene matches.

The rearrangement uses TRBV5-1 and TRBJ2-5; D possibly corresponds to TRBD1 (5 bases). The V gene's germline CDR1 is SGHRS and CDR2 YFSETQ. V was cut by 0 bases and J by 2 bases, with 11 bases left in between. CDR3 size: 15 residues. The CDR3 DNA is TGCGCCAGCAGCTTGGGAAGGGGCGAACAAGAGACCCAGTACTTC. Translated, it gives CASSLGRGEQETQYF.

V and J are TRBV10-2 and TRBJ2-4, with 9 bases matching TRBD2. Looked up from germline, CDR1 is WSHSY and CDR2 is SAAADI. Germline trimming cut 5 bases from V and 0 bases from J; bases unmatched to any gene: 5. The CDR3 is made up of 16 amino acids. CDR3 sequence: CASSLAGTLAKNIQYF. DNA of the CDR3: TGCGCCAGCAGTCTAGCGGGGACCCTAGCCAAAAACATTCAGTACTTC.

This clone was seen only once. This chain joins TRBV30 and TRBJ1-5; the D gene is possibly TRBD1 (5 bases). V lost 2 bases to trimming and J lost 5 bases, with 10 bases between them. The germline CDR1 and CDR2 sequences are GTSNPN and SVGIG (reference sequence). The CDR3 spans 13 residues. This chain's CDR3 is CAWSTTEDQPQHF. The DNA of the CDR3 is TGTGCCTGGAGTACGACAGAAGATCAGCCCCAGCATTTT. Based on the CDR3 plus reference TRBV30 and TRBJ1-5, the full variable domain is SQTIHQWPATLVQPVGSPLSLECTVEGTSNPNLYWYRQAAGRGLQLLFYSVGIGQISSEVPQNLSASRPQDRQFILSSKKLLLSDSGFYLCAWSTTEDQPQHFGDGTRLSIL.

V gene TRBV4-3 combines with J gene TRBJ2-7, with 7 bases aligning to TRBD1. CDR3 length: 16 amino acids. The germline CDR1 and CDR2 sequences are LGHNA and YSLEER. Unmatched junction bases numbered 10, after V lost 0 bases and J lost 5 bases. The CDR3: CASSQDRAARGNEQYF. The CDR3 DNA reads as TGCGCCAGCAGCCAAGATAGGGCGGCCAGGGGGAACGAGCAGTACTTC.

The gene calls are TRBV19 and TRBJ1-1; 8 bases agree with TRBD1. CDR1 LNHDA and CDR2 SQIVND come from the germline V gene (reference sequence). The CDR3 spans 15 residues. V trimming: 3 bases; J trimming: 5 bases; junction bases outside the gene matches: 8. CDR3 residues: CASSIVTGVITEAFF. The CDR3 DNA reads TGTGCCAGTAGTATCGTGACAGGGGTGATAACTGAAGCTTTCTTT.

CDR3 loop: CASNAGGSYEQYF. CDR3 in DNA: TGTGCCAGTAACGCAGGGGGATCCTACGAGCAGTACTTC. The V and J genes are TRBV19 and TRBJ2-7, with 7 bases aligning to TRBD1. CDR1 is LNHDA, CDR2 SQIVND, per germline (reference sequence). The trim removed 7 bases at V and 1 base at J, leaving 4 bases unmatched. CDR3 length equals 13 residues.

The rearrangement uses TRBV7-6 and TRBJ2-1; TRBD1 matches at 8 bases. Germline-derived CDR1 and CDR2 are SGHVS and FNYEAQ. Trimming at V came to 6 bases and at J to 9 bases, leaving 4 bases not matched to a gene. This CDR3 region has 12 residues. CDR3 residues: CASRPDRGEQFF. DNA of the CDR3: TGTGCCAGCAGGCCCGACAGGGGTGAGCAGTTCTTC. The entire variable domain, with the rest obtained from reference TRBV7-6 and TRBJ2-1, is as follows: GAGVSQSPRYKVTKRGQDVALRCDPISGHVSLYWYRQALGQGPEFLTYFNYEAQQDKSGLPNDRFSAERPEGSISTLTIQRTEQRDSAMYRCASRPDRGEQFFGPGTRLTVL.

The chain recombines TRBV4-1 with TRBJ1-1; D is possibly TRBD1 (5 bases). Trimming left V 0 bases short and J 7 bases short, with 9 bases between. This CDR3 is 13 amino acids long. Germline assignment: CDR1 MGHRA and CDR2 YSYEKL. The CDR3 is CASSQESGIEAFF. CDR3 in DNA: TGCGCCAGCAGCCAAGAATCAGGGATTGAAGCTTTCTTT.

The CDR3 nucleotides are TGTGCCAGCAGTATACTGTACTCTAGCACAGATACGCAGTATTTT. It is translated as CASSILYSSTDTQYF. The rearrangement links TRBV6-5 to TRBJ2-3; D ambiguous. The CDR3 length is 15 residues. Germline V gene sequence: CDR1 MNHEY, CDR2 SVGAGI. Trimming shortened V by 5 bases and J by 0 bases, and 12 bases separated the two germline ends.

The sample holds one count of this clone. This chain links TRBV28 with TRBJ1-2; D is possibly TRBD1 (6 bases). This CDR3 contains 13 residues. Germline V gene data show CDR1 as MDHEN and CDR2 as SYDVKM. Trimming stripped 6 bases from V and 8 bases from J, with 16 bases between. CDR3 sequence: CASSNSGTHGYTF. The CDR3 DNA is TGTGCCAGCAGCAATTCCGGGACACACGGCTACACCTTC.

This chain joins TRBV6-5 and TRBJ2-5; the D gene is possibly TRBD2 (6 bases). V was clipped by 4 bases and J by 4 bases, with 13 bases between them. This CDR3 region has 14 residues. CDR1 and CDR2 (germline): MNHEY, SVGAGI. As DNA, the CDR3 is TGTGCCAGCAGTTGGCAGGGAGCGGGAGAGACCCAGTACTTC. Amino acid sequence: CASSWQGAGETQYF.

The CDR3 DNA reads TGTGCCAGCAGCTCCGCCCTATACGAGCAGTACTTC. Amino acid sequence: CASSSALYEQYF. The rearrangement joins TRBV28 to TRBJ2-7; D gene ambiguous. Trimming left V 6 bases short and J 4 bases short, with 10 bases between. The CDR3 covers 12 residues. Per the germline V gene, CDR1 is MDHEN and CDR2 is SYDVKM.